This TCR beta chain is drawn from a study of CD8 T cells in ankylosing spondylitis. TCRdb re-called the 5' RACE reads with MiXCR, one entry per CDR3 protein. The sample yields approximately 35,000 distinct CDR3 sequences, roughly 12% seen once. There are many counts of this clonotype. The receptor's source is a male donor with ankylosing spondylitis. The material sequenced was synovial fluid, either unsorted or a sorted T cell fraction (not recorded which).

CDR3 sequence: CASSFSGALGQPQHF. CDR3 coding DNA: TGTGCCAGCAGTTTTTCAGGGGCGCTGGGTCAGCCCCAGCATTTT. The chain is built from TRBV12-3 or TRBV12-4 and TRBJ1-5, with D possibly TRBD1 on 6 matching bases. The CDR3 runs 15 residues. V was pared by 3 bases and J by 6 bases, with 15 bases between.